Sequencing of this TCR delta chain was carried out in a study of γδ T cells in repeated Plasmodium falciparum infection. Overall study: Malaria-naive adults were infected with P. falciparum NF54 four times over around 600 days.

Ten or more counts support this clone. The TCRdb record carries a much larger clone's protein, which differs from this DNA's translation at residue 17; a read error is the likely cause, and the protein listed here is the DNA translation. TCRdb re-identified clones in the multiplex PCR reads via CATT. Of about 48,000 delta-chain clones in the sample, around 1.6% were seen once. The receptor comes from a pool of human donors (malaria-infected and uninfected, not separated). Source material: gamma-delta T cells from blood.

The CDR3 is CALGLPLGRSTGGYGTIDKLIF. CDR3 nucleotide sequence: TGTGCTCTTGGGCTCCCATTAGGCCGTAGTACTGGGGGATACGGTACTATCGATAAACTCATCTTT. This chain joins TRDV1 and TRDJ1, with 13 bases matching TRDD3. V lost 5 bases, J lost 4 bases, and 25 bases stayed unmatched. This CDR3 has 22 residues. Per germline, CDR1 TSWWSYY and CDR2 QGS.